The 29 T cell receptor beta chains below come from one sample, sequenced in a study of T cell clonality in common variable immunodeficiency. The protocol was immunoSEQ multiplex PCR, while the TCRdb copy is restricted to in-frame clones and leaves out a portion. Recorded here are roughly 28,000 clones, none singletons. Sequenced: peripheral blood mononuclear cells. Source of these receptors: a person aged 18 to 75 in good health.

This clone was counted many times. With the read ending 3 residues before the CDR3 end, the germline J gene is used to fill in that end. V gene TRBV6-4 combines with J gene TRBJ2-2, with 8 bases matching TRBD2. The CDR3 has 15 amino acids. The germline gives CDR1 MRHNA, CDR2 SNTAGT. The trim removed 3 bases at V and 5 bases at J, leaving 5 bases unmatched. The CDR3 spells CASSDRGGDTGELFF. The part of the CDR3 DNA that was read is TGTGCCAGCAGTGATCGGGGGGGCGATACCGGGGAG.

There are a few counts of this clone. CDR3 region: CASGAGHEQYF. The CDR3 bases that were read are TGCGCCAGCGGGGCCGGCCACGAG. The V gene is TRBV5-1, the J gene TRBJ2-7; D possibly corresponds to TRBD1 (5 bases). The CDR3 end lies 3 residues beyond the end of the read and is filled in from the germline J gene. The germline V gene has CDR1 SGHRS and CDR2 YFSETQ. The CDR3 contains 11 residues. The V and J ends lost 7 bases and 5 bases respectively, with 10 bases between them.

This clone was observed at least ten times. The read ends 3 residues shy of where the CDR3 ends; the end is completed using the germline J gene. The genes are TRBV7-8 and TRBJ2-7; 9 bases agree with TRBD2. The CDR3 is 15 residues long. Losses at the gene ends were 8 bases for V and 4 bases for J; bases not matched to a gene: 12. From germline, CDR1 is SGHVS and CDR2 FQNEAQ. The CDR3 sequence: CASVKPGLASYEQYF. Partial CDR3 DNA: TGTGCCAGCGTGAAACCGGGACTAGCCTCTTACGAG.

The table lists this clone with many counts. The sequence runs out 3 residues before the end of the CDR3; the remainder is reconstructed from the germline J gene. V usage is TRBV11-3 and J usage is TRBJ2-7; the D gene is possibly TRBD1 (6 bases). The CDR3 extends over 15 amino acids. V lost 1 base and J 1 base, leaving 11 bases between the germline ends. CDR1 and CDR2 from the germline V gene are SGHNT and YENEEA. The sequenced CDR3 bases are TGTGCCAGCAGCTTAGGGGGCACAGGGTCCTACGAG. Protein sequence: CASSLGGTGSYE. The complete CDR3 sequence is CASSLGGTGSYEQYF.

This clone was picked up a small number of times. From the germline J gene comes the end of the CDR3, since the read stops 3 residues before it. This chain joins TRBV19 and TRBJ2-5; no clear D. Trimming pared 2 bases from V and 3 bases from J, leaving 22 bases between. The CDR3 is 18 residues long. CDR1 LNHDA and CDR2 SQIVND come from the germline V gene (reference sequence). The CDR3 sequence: CASSISQRPAGPKETQYF. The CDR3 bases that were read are TGTGCCAGTAGTATAAGCCAAAGGCCCGCAGGCCCGAAAGAGACC.

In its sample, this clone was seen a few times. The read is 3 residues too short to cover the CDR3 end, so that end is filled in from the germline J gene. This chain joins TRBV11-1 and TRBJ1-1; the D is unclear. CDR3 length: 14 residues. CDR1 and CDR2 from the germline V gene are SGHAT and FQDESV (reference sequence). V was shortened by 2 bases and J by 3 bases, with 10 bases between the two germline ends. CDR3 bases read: TGTGCCAGCAGCTTAATGAGAGGTGACACTGAA. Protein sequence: CASSLMRGDTE. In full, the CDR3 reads CASSLMRGDTEAFF.

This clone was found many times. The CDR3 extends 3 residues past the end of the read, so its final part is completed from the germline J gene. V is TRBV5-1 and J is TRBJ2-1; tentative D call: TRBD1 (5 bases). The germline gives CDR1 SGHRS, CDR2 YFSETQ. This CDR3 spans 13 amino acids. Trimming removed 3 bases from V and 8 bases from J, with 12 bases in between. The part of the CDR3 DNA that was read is TGCGCCAGCAGCTCCCAACCGACAGATGAG. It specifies CASSSQPTDE. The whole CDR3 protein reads CASSSQPTDEQFF.

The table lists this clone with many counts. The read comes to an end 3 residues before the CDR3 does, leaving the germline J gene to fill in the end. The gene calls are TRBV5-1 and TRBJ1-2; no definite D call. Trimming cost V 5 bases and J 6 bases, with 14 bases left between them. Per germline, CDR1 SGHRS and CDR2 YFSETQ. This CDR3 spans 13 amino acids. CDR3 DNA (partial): TGCGCCAGCAGTCCTAGACTAGTGGATGGC. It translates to CASSPRLVDG. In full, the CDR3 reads CASSPRLVDGYTF.

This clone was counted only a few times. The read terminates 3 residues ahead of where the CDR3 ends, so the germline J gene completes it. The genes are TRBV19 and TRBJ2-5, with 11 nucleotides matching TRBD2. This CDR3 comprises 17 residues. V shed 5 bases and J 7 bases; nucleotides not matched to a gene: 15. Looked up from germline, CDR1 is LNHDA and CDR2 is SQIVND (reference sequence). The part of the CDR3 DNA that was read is TGTGCCAGTAGTCGGGGGCCTAGCGGGGGGCCAGCGGGGACC. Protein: CASSRGPSGGPAGT. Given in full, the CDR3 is CASSRGPSGGPAGTQYF.

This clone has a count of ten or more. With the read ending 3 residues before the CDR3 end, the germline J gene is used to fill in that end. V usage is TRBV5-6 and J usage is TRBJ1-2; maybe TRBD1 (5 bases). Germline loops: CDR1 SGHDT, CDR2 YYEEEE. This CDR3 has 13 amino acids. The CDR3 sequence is CASSFQGSRGYTF. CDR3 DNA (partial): TGTGCCAGCAGCTTTCAGGGATCACGCGGC. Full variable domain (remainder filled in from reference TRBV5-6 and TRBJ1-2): DAGVTQSPTHLIKTRGQQVTLRCSPKSGHDTVSWYQQALGQGPQFIFQYYEEEERQRGNFPDRFSGHQFPNYSSELNVNALLLGDSALYLCASSFQGSRGYTFGSGTRLTVV.

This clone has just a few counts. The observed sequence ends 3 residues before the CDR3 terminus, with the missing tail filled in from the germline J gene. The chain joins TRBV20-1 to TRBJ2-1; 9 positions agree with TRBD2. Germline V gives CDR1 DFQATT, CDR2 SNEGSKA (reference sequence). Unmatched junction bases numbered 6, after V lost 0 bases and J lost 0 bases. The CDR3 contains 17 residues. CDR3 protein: CSAREASGARSYNEQFF. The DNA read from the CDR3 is TGCAGTGCTAGAGAGGCTAGCGGGGCCCGCTCCTACAATGAG.

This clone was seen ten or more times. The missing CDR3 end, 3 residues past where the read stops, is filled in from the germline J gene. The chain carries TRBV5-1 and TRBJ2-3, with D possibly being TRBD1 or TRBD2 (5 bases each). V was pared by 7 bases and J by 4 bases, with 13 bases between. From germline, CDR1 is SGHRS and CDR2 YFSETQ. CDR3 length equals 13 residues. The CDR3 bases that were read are TGCGCCAGCGGGCCCCGAGGGGCAGATACG. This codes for CASGPRGADT. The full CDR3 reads CASGPRGADTQYF.

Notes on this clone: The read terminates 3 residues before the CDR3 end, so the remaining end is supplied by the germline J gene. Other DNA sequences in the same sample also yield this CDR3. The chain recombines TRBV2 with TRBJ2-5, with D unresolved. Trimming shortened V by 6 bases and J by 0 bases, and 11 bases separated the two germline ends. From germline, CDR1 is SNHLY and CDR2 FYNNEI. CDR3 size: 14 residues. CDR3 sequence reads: CASRQYSYQETQYF. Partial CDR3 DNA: TGTGCCAGCAGACAGTATTCGTACCAAGAGACC.

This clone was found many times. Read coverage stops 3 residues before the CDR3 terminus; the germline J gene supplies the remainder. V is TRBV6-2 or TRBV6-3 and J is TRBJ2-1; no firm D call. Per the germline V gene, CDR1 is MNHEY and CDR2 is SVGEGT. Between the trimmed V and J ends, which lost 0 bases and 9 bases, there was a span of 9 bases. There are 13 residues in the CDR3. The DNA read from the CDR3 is TGTGCCAGCAGTTACTCCCTAGTTAGTGAG. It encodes CASSYSLVSE. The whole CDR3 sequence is CASSYSLVSEQFF.

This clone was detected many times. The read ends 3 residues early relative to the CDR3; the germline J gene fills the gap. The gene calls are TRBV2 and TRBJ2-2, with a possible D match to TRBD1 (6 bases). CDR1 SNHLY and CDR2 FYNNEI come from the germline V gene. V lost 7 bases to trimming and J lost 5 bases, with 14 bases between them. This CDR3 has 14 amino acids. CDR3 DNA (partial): TGTGCCAGCATCGGGGCGAGGGGGACCGGGGAG. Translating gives CASIGARGTGE. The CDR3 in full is CASIGARGTGELFF.

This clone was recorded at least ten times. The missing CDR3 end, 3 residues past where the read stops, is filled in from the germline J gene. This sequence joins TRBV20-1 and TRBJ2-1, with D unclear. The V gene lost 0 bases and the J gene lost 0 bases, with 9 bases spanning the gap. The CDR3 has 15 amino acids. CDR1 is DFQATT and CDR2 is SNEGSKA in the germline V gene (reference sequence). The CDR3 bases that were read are TGCAGTGCTAGAGAACAGTTAAGCTCCTACAATGAG. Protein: CSAREQLSSYNE. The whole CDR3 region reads CSAREQLSSYNEQFF.

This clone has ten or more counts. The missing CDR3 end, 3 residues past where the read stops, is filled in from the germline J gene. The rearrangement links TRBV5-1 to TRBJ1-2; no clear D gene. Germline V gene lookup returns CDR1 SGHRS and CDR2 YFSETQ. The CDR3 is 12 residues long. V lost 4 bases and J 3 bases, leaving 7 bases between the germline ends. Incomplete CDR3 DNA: TGCGCCAGCAGCGAAGGTGACTATGGC. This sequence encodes CASSEGDYG. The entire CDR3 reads CASSEGDYGYTF.

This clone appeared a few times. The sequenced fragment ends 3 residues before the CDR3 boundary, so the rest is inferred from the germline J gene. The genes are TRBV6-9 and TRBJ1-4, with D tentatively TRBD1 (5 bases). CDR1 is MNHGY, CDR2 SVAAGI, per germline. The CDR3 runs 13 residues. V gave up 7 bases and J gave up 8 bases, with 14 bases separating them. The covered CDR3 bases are TGTGCCAGCACCGATGGGGCGGCGGAAAAA. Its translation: CASTDGAAEK. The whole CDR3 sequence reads CASTDGAAEKLFF.

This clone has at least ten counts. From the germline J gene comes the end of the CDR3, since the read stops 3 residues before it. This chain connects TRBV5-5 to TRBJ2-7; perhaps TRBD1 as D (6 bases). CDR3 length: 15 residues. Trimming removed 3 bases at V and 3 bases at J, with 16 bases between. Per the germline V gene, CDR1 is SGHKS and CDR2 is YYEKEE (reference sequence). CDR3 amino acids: CASSSPGQRGYEQYF. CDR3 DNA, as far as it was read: TGTGCCAGCAGCTCCCCGGGACAAAGAGGCTACGAG.

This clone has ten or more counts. The CDR3 is CASSASITGELFF. CDR3 DNA, as far as it was read: TGTGCCAGCAGCGCGAGCATTACCGGGGAG. The gene calls are TRBV6-4 and TRBJ2-2; D gene ambiguous. The read halts 3 residues ahead of the CDR3 end, with the missing end drawn from the germline J gene. V dropped 6 bases and J dropped 5 bases, with 10 bases sitting between them. The length of the CDR3 is 13 residues. CDR1 is MRHNA, CDR2 SNTAGT, per germline.

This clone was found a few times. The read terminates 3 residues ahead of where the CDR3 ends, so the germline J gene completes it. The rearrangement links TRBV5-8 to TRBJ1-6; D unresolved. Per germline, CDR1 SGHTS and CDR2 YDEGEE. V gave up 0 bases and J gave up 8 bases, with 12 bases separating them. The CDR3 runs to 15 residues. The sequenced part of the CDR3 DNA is TGTGCCAGCAGCTTGGACAGTAACTGGGATTCACCC. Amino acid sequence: CASSLDSNWDSP. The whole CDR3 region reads CASSLDSNWDSPLHF.

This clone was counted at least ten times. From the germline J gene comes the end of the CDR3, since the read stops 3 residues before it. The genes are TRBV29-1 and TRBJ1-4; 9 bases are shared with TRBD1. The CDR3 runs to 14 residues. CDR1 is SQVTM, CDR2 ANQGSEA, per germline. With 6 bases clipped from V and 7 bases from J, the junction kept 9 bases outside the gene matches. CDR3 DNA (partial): TGCAGCGTCCACAACCGGGACAGGGCTGAAAAA. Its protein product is CSVHNRDRAEK. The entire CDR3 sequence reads CSVHNRDRAEKLFF.

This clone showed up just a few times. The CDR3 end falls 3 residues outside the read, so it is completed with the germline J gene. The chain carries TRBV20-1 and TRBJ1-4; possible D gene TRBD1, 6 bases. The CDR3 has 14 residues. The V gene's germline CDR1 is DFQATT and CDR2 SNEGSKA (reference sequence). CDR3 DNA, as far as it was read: TGCAGTGCTAGAAAACAGGGCGTTGGTTCACCA. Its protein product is CSARKQGVGSP. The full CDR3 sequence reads CSARKQGVGSPLFF.

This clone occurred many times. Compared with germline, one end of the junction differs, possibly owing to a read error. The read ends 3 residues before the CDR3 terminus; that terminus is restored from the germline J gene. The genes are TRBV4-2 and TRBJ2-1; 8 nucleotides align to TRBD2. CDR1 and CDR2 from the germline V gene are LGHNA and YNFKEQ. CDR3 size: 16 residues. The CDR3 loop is CASSQDAGGRKGEQFF. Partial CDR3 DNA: TGCGCCAGCAGCCAAGATGCGGGGGGTAGGAAGGGTGAG.

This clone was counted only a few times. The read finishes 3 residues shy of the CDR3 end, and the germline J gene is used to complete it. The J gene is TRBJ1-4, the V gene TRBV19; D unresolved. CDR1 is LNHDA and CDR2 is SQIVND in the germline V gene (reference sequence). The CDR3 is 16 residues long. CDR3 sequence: CASSGQVRNYNSPLFF. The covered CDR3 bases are TGTGCCAGTAGCGGTCAGGTCAGAAATTATAATTCACCA.

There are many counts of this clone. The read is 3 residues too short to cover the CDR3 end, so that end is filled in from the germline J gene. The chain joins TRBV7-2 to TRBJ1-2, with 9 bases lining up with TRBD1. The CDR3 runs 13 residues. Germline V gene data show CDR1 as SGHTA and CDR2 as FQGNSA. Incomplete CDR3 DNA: TGTGCCAGCAGCGGGAACAGGGGGCAAGGC. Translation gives CASSGNRGQG. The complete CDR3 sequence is CASSGNRGQGYTF. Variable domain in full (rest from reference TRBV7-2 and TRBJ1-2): GAGVSQSPSNKVTEKGKDVELRCDPISGHTALYWYRQSLGQGLEFLIYFQGNSAPDKSGLPSDRFSAERTGGSVSTLTIQRTQQEDSAVYLCASSGNRGQGYTFGSGTRLTVV.

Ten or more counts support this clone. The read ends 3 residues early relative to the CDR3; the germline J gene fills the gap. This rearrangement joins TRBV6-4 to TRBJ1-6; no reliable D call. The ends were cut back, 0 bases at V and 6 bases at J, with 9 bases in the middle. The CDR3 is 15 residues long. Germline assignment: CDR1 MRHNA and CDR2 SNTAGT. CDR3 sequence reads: CASSDSNGSNSPLHF. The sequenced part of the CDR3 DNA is TGTGCCAGCAGTGACTCGAATGGCTCTAATTCACCC.

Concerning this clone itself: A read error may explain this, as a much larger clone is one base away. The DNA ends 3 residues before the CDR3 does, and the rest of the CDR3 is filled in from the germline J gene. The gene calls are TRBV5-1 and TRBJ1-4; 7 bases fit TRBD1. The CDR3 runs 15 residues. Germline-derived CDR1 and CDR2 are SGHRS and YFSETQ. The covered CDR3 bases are TGCGCCAGCAGCTTGAACAGGGGTACAGCCAACGTA. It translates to CASSLNRGTANV. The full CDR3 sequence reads CASSLNRGTANVLFF.

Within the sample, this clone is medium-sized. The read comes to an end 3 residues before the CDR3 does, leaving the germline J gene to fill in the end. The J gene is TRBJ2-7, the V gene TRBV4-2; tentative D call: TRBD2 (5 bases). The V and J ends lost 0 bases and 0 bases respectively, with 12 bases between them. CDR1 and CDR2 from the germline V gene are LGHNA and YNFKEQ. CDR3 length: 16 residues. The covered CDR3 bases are TGTGCCAGCAGCCAAGAATCCGGGGTCCTCTCCTACGAG. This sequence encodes CASSQESGVLSYE. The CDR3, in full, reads CASSQESGVLSYEQYF.